The text below deals with one T cell receptor beta chain. Antigen: not known. V lost 4 bases, J lost 5 bases, and 14 bases lay in between. Germline V gene lookup returns CDR1 MNHNS and CDR2 SASEGT. CDR3 size: 14 residues. Clones were sequenced by immunoSEQ multiplex PCR, and TCRdb holds only the in-frame ones, with some missing. Of about 58,000 clones listed, more than 85% are singletons. This entry is derived from a study of OX40 agonist ivuxolimab in advanced cancers. Study background: The dose of intravenous ivuxolimab that patients received every 2 weeks ranged from 0.01 to 10 mg/kg. Among those treated, three patients had partial responses, one with hepatocellular carcinoma and two with cutaneous melanoma. General study results and limits: Nonresponders, in some cases, also had low normalized T-cell clonal expansion. The antigens recognized by the expanded peripheral T cells, that is their antigen specificity, were not determined.

This receptor was taken from an adult with an advanced solid tumor such as melanoma, head and neck, liver or kidney cancer. Sequenced material: CD4+ or CD8+ T cells sorted from blood, taken in a trial of the OX40 agonist ivuxolimab. The V gene is TRBV6-1, the J gene TRBJ1-2; possible D gene TRBD1, 5 bases. The CDR3 nucleotides read TGTGCCAGCAGTGGGCTCGGGGCGGGGTATGGCTACACCTTC. Translating it yields CASSGLGAGYGYTF.